The 28 T cell receptor beta chains presented below share a single source sample, sequenced in a study of cytomegalovirus exposure and HLA in healthy donors. PCR amplification relied on 60 Vbeta primers (plus 13 Jbeta primers). Using immunoSEQ multiplex PCR, the repertoire was profiled, and TCRdb retains in-frame clones only, with some absent. There are around 150,000 clones in the sample; more than 70% occur only once, and approximately 2.8% lies in the top ten. Specimen: PBMCs. These receptors were collected from a male donor in good health and CMV-seronegative.

The chain couples TRBV5-1 to TRBJ1-2, with a tentative D call TRBD1 (5 bases). V was pared by 4 bases and J by 6 bases, with 22 bases between. The germline V gene has CDR1 SGHRS and CDR2 YFSETQ. This CDR3 contains 16 residues. The CDR3 is CASSPGGGPFLDGYTF. The CDR3 coding sequence is TGCGCCAGCAGCCCGGGGGGAGGACCCTTCTTGGATGGCTACACCTTC.

The rearrangement joins TRBV7-2 to TRBJ2-7; 7 positions match TRBD1. Germline V gives CDR1 SGHTA, CDR2 FQGNSA. V lost 5 bases, J lost 6 bases, and 10 bases stayed unmatched. The CDR3 consists of 14 residues. The CDR3 nucleotides are TGTGCCAGCAGCGAGGGACAGCGCACGGGCGAGCAGTACTTC. It specifies CASSEGQRTGEQYF.

This clone was counted only a few times. This chain joins TRBV14 and TRBJ1-1; a possible D gene is TRBD1 (5 bases). The CDR3 is 16 residues long. V shed 0 bases and J shed 6 bases, with 17 bases lying between them. Per the germline V gene, CDR1 is SGHDN and CDR2 is FVKESK. CDR3 residues: CASSQEPLLAGAEAFF. CDR3 sequence (DNA): TGTGCCAGCAGCCAAGAGCCCCTTCTGGCGGGGGCTGAAGCTTTCTTT.

This clone showed up just a few times. This chain connects TRBV2 to TRBJ1-4; 7 positions match TRBD1. The CDR3 covers 12 residues. Looked up from germline, CDR1 is SNHLY and CDR2 is FYNNEI. Trimming at V came to 6 bases and at J to 13 bases, leaving 8 bases not matched to a gene. CDR3: CASRAGGVRLFF. The DNA of the CDR3 is TGTGCCAGCAGGGCAGGGGGAGTTCGACTGTTTTTT.

CDR3 loop: CASSSTGTYGYTF. The CDR3 nucleotides read TGTGCCAGCAGTTCCACAGGAACCTATGGCTACACCTTC. The chain employs TRBV28 and TRBJ1-2; D may be TRBD1 (5 bases). Trimming cost V 4 bases and J 4 bases, with 10 bases left between them. The CDR3 runs to 13 residues. Germline V gene lookup returns CDR1 MDHEN and CDR2 SYDVKM.

The chain uses TRBV5-6 and TRBJ1-2; D is uncertain. The CDR3 loop spans 14 amino acids. Germline CDR1 is SGHDT and CDR2 is YYEEEE. V dropped 3 bases and J dropped 0 bases, with 9 bases sitting between them. CDR3 in DNA: TGTGCCAGCAGCTGGCGGAATCCTAACTATGGCTACACCTTC. This codes for CASSWRNPNYGYTF.

This clone was counted once. The chain recombines TRBV4-1 with TRBJ2-3, with 11 nucleotides matching TRBD2. CDR1 MGHRA and CDR2 YSYEKL come from the germline V gene. The V and J ends lost 4 bases and 0 bases, in that order; junction bases with no gene match: 3. The CDR3 contains 16 residues. CDR3 residues: CASSPRTSGSTDTQYF. The CDR3 DNA follows: TGCGCCAGCAGCCCGAGGACTAGCGGGAGCACAGATACGCAGTATTTT.

This clone was recorded only once. V gene TRBV28 combines with J gene TRBJ2-2; D remains unclear. The CDR3 is made up of 13 amino acids. The ends were cut back, 4 bases at V and 6 bases at J, with 9 bases in the middle. Germline CDR1 and CDR2: MDHEN and SYDVKM. CDR3 residues: CASSWAIAGELFF. DNA of the CDR3: TGTGCCAGCAGTTGGGCCATAGCCGGGGAGCTGTTTTTT.

This rearrangement joins TRBV30 to TRBJ2-2; 12 bases are shared with TRBD1. The ends lost 4 bases at V and 7 bases at J; junction bases unmatched: 7. The CDR3 totals 15 residues. Per germline, CDR1 GTSNPN and CDR2 SVGIG (reference sequence). CDR3 protein: CAWIRDRGLGGELFF. Written as DNA, the CDR3 is TGTGCCTGGATCCGGGACAGGGGGCTGGGCGGGGAGCTGTTTTTT.

The rearrangement joins TRBV7-3 to TRBJ2-2, with D hard to call. With 5 bases removed from V and 1 base from J, the gap between germline ends came to 11 bases. Germline V gives CDR1 SGHTA, CDR2 FQGTGA. This CDR3 is 15 amino acids long. The CDR3 region has the DNA TGTGCCAGCAGCCCCACCCCACTGAACACCGGGGAGCTGTTTTTT. Protein sequence: CASSPTPLNTGELFF.

The rearrangement uses TRBV27 and TRBJ2-3; 7 nucleotides agree with TRBD1. Germline values: CDR1 MNHEY, CDR2 SMNVEV (reference sequence). Trimming at V came to 3 bases and at J to 2 bases, leaving 5 bases not matched to a gene. The CDR3 length is 15 residues. CDR3 sequence reads: CASSLRTGATDTQYF. The CDR3 region has the DNA TGTGCCAGCAGTTTGAGGACAGGAGCCACAGATACGCAGTATTTT.

The chain is built from TRBV6-1 and TRBJ2-1; weak D call: TRBD2 (7 bases). Germline CDR1 reads MNHNS; CDR2 reads SASEGT. The CDR3 loop spans 14 amino acids. The V gene lost 7 bases and the J gene lost 8 bases, with 18 bases spanning the gap. CDR3 sequence (DNA): TGTGCCAGCAATGAGGGGGGGACGAGGGATGAGCAGTTCTTC. Translated, it gives CASNEGGTRDEQFF.

The V gene is TRBV18, the J gene TRBJ2-6, with D hard to call. This CDR3 comprises 17 residues. CDR1 KGHSH and CDR2 LQKENI come from the germline V gene. Trimming took 0 bases from V and 0 from J, leaving 9 bases between them. The CDR3 DNA reads as TGTGCCAGCTCACCACCGAGGCTATACTCTGGGGCCAACGTCCTGACTTTC. This gives the protein CASSPPRLYSGANVLTF.

The chain has TRBV27 and TRBJ1-3; no reliable D call. Looked up from germline, CDR1 is MNHEY and CDR2 is SMNVEV (reference sequence). The CDR3 sequence is 15 residues long. V was trimmed by 3 bases and J by 0 bases, leaving 9 bases between them. The CDR3 DNA is TGTGCCAGCAGTTTCTCGGGAGCCTCTGGAAACACCATATATTTT. Translation gives CASSFSGASGNTIYF.

This chain uses TRBV10-1 with TRBJ1-2; tentative D call: TRBD1 (6 bases). The V gene's germline CDR1 is WNHNN and CDR2 SYGVQD (reference sequence). Trimming shortened V by 5 bases and J by 4 bases, and 20 bases separated the two germline ends. The CDR3 runs to 16 residues. In DNA form, the CDR3 reads TGCGCCAGCAGTCGGCCTGAGGGGGAGGGTTGCTATGGCTACACCTTC. This sequence encodes CASSRPEGEGCYGYTF.

The CDR3 bases are TGTGCCAGCAGCCCCAACAGGGTAAACACCGGGGAGCTGTTTTTT. Its protein product is CASSPNRVNTGELFF. This chain connects TRBV7-3 to TRBJ2-2; possibly TRBD1 for D (6 bases). The CDR3 runs 15 residues. Trimming stripped 5 bases from V and 2 bases from J, with 12 bases between. Germline CDR1 SGHTA, CDR2 FQGTGA.

This rearrangement joins TRBV7-2 to TRBJ2-2; tentative D call: TRBD2 (7 bases). This CDR3 is built from 15 residues. Germline V gene sequence: CDR1 SGHTA, CDR2 FQGNSA. V was trimmed by 5 bases and J by 5 bases, leaving 15 bases between them. CDR3 protein: CASSPRGAGTGELFF. In DNA form, the CDR3 reads TGTGCCAGCAGCCCCCGGGGGGCGGGAACCGGGGAGCTGTTTTTT.

The rearrangement links TRBV7-9 to TRBJ1-1; D gene unclear. The V and J ends lost 5 bases and 4 bases respectively, with 17 bases between them. CDR1 and CDR2 from the germline V gene are SEHNR and FQNEAQ (reference sequence). The CDR3 sequence is 15 residues long. CDR3: CASSSLRDIGTEAFF. The CDR3 nucleotides read TGTGCCAGCAGCAGTCTCCGGGATATAGGCACTGAAGCTTTCTTT.

This clone was detected only a few times. The chain couples TRBV29-1 to TRBJ1-2; TRBD1 aligns across 8 bases. CDR3 length: 14 amino acids. Trimming cost V 6 bases and J 8 bases; bases outside gene matches: 14. Germline CDR1 and CDR2: SQVTM and ANQGSEA. CDR3 in amino acids: CSVRTGPTRGGYTF. CDR3 sequence (DNA): TGCAGCGTACGGACAGGGCCAACTAGGGGCGGCTACACCTTC.

The chain is built from TRBV6-4 and TRBJ2-1, with TRBD2 matching 8 bases. After removal of 3 bases from V and 8 bases from J, the junction contained 15 bases not matched to a gene. The germline gives CDR1 MRHNA, CDR2 SNTAGT. This CDR3 is built from 17 residues. The DNA of the CDR3 is TGTGCCAGCAGTGAACCTTACGCGGAGCGGGAGTGGGATGAGCAGTTCTTC. Protein: CASSEPYAEREWDEQFF.

The chain has TRBV5-5 and TRBJ1-1; D is uncertain. Germline CDR1 and CDR2: SGHKS and YYEKEE (reference sequence). Trimming cost V 4 bases and J 4 bases, with 8 bases left between them. The length of the CDR3 is 12 residues. The CDR3 here is CASSTSTTEAFF. CDR3 nucleotide sequence: TGTGCCAGCAGCACTAGCACCACTGAAGCTTTCTTT.

This chain uses TRBV11-2 with TRBJ2-5; a weak D match, TRBD1 (6 bases). The length of the CDR3 is 14 residues. CDR1 and CDR2 (germline): SGHAT, FQNNGV. V shed 5 bases and J shed 1 base, with 11 bases lying between them. The CDR3 nucleotides are TGTGCCAGCAGCCTAACGACAGGCCAAGAGACCCAGTACTTC. This translates into CASSLTTGQETQYF.

This clone has a handful of counts. The rearrangement joins TRBV25-1 to TRBJ1-5; 10 nucleotides line up with TRBD1. After removal of 8 bases from V and 2 bases from J, the junction contained 6 bases not matched to a gene. The CDR3 extends over 15 amino acids. CDR1 is MGHDK and CDR2 is SYGVNS in the germline V gene. The CDR3 protein is CASFRQGACNQPQHF. The CDR3 nucleotides read TGTGCCAGCTTCAGACAGGGGGCCTGCAATCAGCCCCAGCATTTT.

The chain uses TRBV10-2 and TRBJ2-1; 11 nucleotides align to TRBD2. The ends lost 3 bases at V and 6 bases at J; junction bases unmatched: 4. This CDR3 has 15 amino acids. Looked up from germline, CDR1 is WSHSY and CDR2 is SAAADI. The chain's CDR3 is CASSDLGLAGNEQFF. CDR3 sequence (DNA): TGCGCCAGCAGTGACTTAGGACTAGCGGGCAATGAGCAGTTCTTC.

CDR3 region: CASSLSLAGGDQYF. CDR3 DNA sequence: TGTGCCAGCAGCCTCTCACTAGCGGGAGGGGACCAGTACTTC. The chain couples TRBV7-2 to TRBJ2-5, with TRBD2 matching 13 bases. Losses at the gene ends were 5 bases for V and 10 bases for J; bases not matched to a gene: 7. Germline CDR1 and CDR2: SGHTA and FQGNSA. The length of the CDR3 is 14 residues.

The chain joins TRBV6-1 to TRBJ2-2, with TRBD2 identical over 8 bases. The CDR3 is made up of 15 amino acids. Germline V gene data show CDR1 as MNHNS and CDR2 as SASEGT. The ends lost 6 bases at V and 1 base at J; junction bases unmatched: 4. The CDR3 DNA reads TGTGCCAGCAGGAGGAGCGGGGGGAACACCGGGGAGCTGTTTTTT. This gives the protein CASRRSGGNTGELFF.

The chain is built from TRBV9 and TRBJ1-2; D gene uncertain. Germline V lookup: CDR1 SGDLS, CDR2 YYNGEE. The CDR3 extends over 14 amino acids. V was cut by 0 bases and J by 2 bases, with 8 bases left in between. CDR3 coding DNA: TGTGCCAGCAGCGTAGGAACGCGAAACTATGGCTACACCTTC. Translating gives CASSVGTRNYGYTF.

This clone was picked up a small number of times. The chain carries TRBV28 and TRBJ1-5, with TRBD1 matching over 9 bases. The germline CDR1 and CDR2 sequences are MDHEN and SYDVKM. The ends lost 2 bases at V and 2 bases at J; junction bases unmatched: 10. The CDR3 has 18 amino acids. The CDR3 sequence is CASSLQGQGFIGNQPQHF. CDR3 sequence (DNA): TGTGCCAGCAGTTTACAGGGACAGGGTTTTATTGGCAATCAGCCCCAGCATTTT. Full variable domain (outside the CDR3, taken from reference TRBV28 and TRBJ1-5): DVKVTQSSRYLVKRTGEKVFLECVQDMDHENMFWYRQDPGLGLRLIYFSYDVKMKEKGDIPEGYSVSREKKERFSLILESASTNQTSMYLCASSLQGQGFIGNQPQHFGDGTRLSIL.